The 3 T cell receptor beta chains presented below share a single source sample, sequenced in a study of blood T cell repertoires in COVID-19. Profiled with immunoSEQ multiplex PCR; TCRdb holds only in-frame clones, not every one. Of a few hundred thousand clones listed, approximately 85% are singletons. What was sequenced was peripheral blood. These receptors were collected from a man between 18 and 35 years old with active or convalescent COVID-19.

The chain is built from TRBV2 and TRBJ1-4, with TRBD1 matching 8 bases. V shed 8 bases, J shed 6 bases, and the junction held 17 bases outside the gene matches. In germline, CDR1 is SNHLY, CDR2 FYNNEI. The CDR3 contains 17 residues. In DNA, the CDR3 is TGTGCCAGCTTCGGACAGGGAAACATTAACCGTTATGAAAAACTGTTTTTT. Residues: CASFGQGNINRYEKLFF.

This chain connects TRBV11-2 to TRBJ1-2, with TRBD1 identical over 9 bases. V shed 5 bases, J shed 4 bases, and the junction held 14 bases outside the gene matches. Germline assignment: CDR1 SGHAT and CDR2 FQNNGV. The CDR3 runs to 17 residues. The CDR3 loop is CASSPDRDRAVAYGYTF. The DNA of the CDR3 is TGTGCCAGCAGCCCCGACCGGGACAGGGCAGTAGCCTATGGCTACACCTTC.

This clone was observed once. The V call is TRBV19, the J call TRBJ2-3; 9 positions match TRBD2. Trimming at V came to 3 bases and at J to 2 bases, leaving 9 bases not matched to a gene. Germline V gene data show CDR1 as LNHDA and CDR2 as SQIVND (reference sequence). The CDR3 contains 17 residues. This CDR3 reads CASSMRGGLSLTDTQYF. The CDR3 DNA is TGTGCCAGTAGTATGCGGGGGGGCCTCTCCCTCACAGATACGCAGTATTTT.